This TCR beta chain was found in a study of CD8+CD57+ T cells in acquired aplastic anemia. The wider study: An average of around 3.5 ug of DNA was obtained from sorted CD4+ and CD8+ cells. Average CD4+ read depth in healthy donors was approximately 9.9 million reads.

V was shortened by 6 bases and J by 2 bases, with 10 bases between the two germline ends. The length of the CDR3 is 13 residues. Looked up from germline, CDR1 is MNHNS and CDR2 is SASEGT. Both TCR beta VDJ combination and CDR3 sequence profiling were carried out. Genomic DNA was the template for this profiling. TCRdb reprocessed the reads with MiXCR, giving one entry per CDR3 protein. The sample yields about 110,000 distinct CDR3 sequences, around 50% seen once. The table lists this clonotype with a count of one. The V call is TRBV6-1, the J call TRBJ1-2; D ambiguous. The sequenced sample was sorted CD4+, CD8+, or CD8+CD57+ T cells (not recorded which) from PBMCs. The source of this sequence is a human donor in good health, serving as a control. CDR3 DNA: TGTGCCAGCAGCTTTCCGGGGAACTATGGCTACACCTTC. It codes for CASSFPGNYGYTF.